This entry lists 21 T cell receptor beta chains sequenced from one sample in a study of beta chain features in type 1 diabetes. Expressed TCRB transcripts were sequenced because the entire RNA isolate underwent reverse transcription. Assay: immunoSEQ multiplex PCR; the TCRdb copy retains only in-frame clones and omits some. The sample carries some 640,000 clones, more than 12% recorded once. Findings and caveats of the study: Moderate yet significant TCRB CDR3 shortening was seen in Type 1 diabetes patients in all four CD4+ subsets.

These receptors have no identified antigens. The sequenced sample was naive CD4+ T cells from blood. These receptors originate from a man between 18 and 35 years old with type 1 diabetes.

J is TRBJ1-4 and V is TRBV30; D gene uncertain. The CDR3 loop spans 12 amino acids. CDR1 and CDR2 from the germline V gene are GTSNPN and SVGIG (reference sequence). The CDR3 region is CSGAVVNEKLFF. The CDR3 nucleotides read TGTTCGGGAGCCGTTGTGAATGAAAAACTGTTTTTT.

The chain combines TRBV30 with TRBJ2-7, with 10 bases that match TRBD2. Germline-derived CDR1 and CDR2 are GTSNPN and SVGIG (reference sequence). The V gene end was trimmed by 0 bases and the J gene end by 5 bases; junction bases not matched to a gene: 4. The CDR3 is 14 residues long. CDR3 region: CAWSVSSGGNEQYF. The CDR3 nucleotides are TGTGCCTGGAGTGTGTCTAGCGGGGGTAACGAGCAGTACTTC. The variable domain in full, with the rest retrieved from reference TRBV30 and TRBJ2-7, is SQTIHQWPATLVQPVGSPLSLECTVEGTSNPNLYWYRQAAGRGLQLLFYSVGIGQISSEVPQNLSASRPQDRQFILSSKKLLLSDSGFYLCAWSVSSGGNEQYFGPGTRLTVT.

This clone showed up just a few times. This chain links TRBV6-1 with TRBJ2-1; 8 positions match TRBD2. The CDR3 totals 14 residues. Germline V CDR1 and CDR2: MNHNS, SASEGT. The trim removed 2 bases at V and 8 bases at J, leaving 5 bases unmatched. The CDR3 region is CASSERGAGDEQFF. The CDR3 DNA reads TGTGCCAGCAGTGAAAGGGGAGCGGGGGATGAGCAGTTCTTC.

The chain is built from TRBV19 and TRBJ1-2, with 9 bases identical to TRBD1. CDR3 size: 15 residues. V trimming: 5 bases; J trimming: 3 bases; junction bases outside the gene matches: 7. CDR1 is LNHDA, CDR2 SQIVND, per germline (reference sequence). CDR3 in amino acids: CASSPGDRADYGYTF. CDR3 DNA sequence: TGTGCCAGTAGTCCCGGGGACAGGGCTGACTATGGCTACACCTTC.

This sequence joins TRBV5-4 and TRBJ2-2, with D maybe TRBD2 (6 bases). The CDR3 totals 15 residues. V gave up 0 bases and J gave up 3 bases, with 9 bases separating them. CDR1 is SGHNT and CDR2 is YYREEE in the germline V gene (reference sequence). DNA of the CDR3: TGTGCCAGCAGCTTGGATTGGGGGGACACCGGGGAGCTGTTTTTT. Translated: CASSLDWGDTGELFF.

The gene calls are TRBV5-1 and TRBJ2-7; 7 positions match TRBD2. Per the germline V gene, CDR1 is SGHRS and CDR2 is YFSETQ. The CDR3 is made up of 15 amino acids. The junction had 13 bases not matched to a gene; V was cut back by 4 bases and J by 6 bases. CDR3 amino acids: CASSPPERDPGEQYF. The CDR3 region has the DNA TGCGCCAGCAGCCCTCCGGAGCGGGACCCTGGCGAGCAGTACTTC.

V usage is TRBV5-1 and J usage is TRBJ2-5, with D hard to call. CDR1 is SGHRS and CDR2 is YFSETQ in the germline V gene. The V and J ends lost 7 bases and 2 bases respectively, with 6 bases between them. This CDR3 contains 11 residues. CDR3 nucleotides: TGCGCCAGCGGGGAACAAGAGACCCAGTACTTC. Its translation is CASGEQETQYF. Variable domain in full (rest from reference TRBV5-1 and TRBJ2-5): KAGVTQTPRYLIKTRGQQVTLSCSPISGHRSVSWYQQTPGQGLQFLFEYFSETQRNKGNFPGRFSGRQFSNSRSEMNVSTLELGDSALYLCASGEQETQYFGPGTRLLVL.

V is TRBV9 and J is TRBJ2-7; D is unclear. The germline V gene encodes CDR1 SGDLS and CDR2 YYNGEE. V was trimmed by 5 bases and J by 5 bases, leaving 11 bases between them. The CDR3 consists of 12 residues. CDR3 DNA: TGTGCCAGCAGTATTAGTCCTAACGAGCAGTACTTC. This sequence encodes CASSISPNEQYF.

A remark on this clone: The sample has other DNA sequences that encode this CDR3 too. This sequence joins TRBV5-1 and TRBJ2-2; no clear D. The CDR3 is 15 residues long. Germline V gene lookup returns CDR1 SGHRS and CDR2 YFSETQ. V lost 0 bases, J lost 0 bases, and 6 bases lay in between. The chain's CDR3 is CASSLGTPNTGELFF. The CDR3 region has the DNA TGCGCCAGCAGCTTGGGGACCCCGAACACCGGGGAGCTGTTTTTT.

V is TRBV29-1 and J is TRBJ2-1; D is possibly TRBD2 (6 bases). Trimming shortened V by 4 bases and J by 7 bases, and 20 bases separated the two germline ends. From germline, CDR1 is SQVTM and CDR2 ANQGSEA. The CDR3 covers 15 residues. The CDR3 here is CSVVVLGTRMNEQFF. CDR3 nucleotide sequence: TGCAGCGTTGTAGTGTTGGGGACTCGAATGAATGAGCAGTTCTTC.

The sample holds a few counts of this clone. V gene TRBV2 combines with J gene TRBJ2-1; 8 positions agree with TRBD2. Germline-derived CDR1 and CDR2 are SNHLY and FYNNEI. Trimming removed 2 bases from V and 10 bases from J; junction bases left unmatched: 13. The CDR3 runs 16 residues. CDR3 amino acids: CASSELVSSGSREQFF. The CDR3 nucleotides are TGTGCCAGCAGTGAATTGGTCTCGAGCGGGAGTAGGGAGCAGTTCTTC. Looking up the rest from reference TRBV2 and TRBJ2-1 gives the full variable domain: EPEVTQTPSHQVTQMGQEVILRCVPISNHLYFYWYRQILGQKVEFLVSFYNNEISEKSEIFDDQFSVERPDGSNFTLKIRSTKLEDSAMYFCASSELVSSGSREQFFGPGTRLTVL.

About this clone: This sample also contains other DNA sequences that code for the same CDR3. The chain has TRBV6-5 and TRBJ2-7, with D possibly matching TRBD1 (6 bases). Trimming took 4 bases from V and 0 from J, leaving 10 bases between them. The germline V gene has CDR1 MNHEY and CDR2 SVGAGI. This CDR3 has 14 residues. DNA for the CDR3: TGTGCCAGCAGTTCAGGACAGAGCTCCTACGAGCAGTACTTC. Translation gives CASSSGQSSYEQYF.

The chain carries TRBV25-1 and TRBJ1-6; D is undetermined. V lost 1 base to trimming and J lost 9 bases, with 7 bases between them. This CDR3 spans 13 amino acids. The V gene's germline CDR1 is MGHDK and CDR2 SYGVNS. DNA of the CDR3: TGTGCCAGCAGTGAATTTGGGAGTTCACCCCTCCACTTT. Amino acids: CASSEFGSSPLHF.

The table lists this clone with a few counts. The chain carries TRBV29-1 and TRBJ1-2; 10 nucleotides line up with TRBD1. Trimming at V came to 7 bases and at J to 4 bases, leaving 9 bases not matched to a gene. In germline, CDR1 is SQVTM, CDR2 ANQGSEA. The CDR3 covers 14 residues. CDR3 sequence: CSGGADRGAYGYTF. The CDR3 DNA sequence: TGCAGCGGTGGTGCGGACAGGGGGGCCTATGGCTACACCTTC.

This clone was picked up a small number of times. DNA of the CDR3: TGTGCCAGCAGTGAAGGGGTACAGGGATCAGGCGAAAAACTGTTTTTT. Its protein product is CASSEGVQGSGEKLFF. The rearrangement uses TRBV2 and TRBJ1-4; D may be TRBD1 (6 bases). The CDR3 is made up of 16 amino acids. Germline CDR1 SNHLY, CDR2 FYNNEI. Trimming pared 1 base from V and 8 bases from J, leaving 17 bases between.

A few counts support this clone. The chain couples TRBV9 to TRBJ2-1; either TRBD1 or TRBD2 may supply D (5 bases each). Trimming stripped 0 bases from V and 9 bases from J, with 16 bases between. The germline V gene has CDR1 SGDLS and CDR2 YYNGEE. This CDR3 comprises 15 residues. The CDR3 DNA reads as TGTGCCAGCAGCGTAGGGGACGCATTGTGGAGTGAGCAGTTCTTC. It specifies CASSVGDALWSEQFF.

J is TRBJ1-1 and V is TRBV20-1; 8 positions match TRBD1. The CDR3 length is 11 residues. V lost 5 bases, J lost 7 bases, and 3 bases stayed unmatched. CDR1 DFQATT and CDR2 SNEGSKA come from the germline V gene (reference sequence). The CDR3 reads CSAPQGDEAFF. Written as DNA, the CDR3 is TGCAGTGCTCCACAGGGGGATGAAGCTTTCTTT.

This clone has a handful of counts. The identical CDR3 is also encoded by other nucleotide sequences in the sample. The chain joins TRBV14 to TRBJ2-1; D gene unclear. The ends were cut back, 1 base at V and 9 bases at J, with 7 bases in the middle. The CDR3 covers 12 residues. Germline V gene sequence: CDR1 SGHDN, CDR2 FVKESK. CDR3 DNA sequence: TGTGCCAGCAGCCAAGGTCGCGGTGAGCAGTTCTTC. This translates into CASSQGRGEQFF.

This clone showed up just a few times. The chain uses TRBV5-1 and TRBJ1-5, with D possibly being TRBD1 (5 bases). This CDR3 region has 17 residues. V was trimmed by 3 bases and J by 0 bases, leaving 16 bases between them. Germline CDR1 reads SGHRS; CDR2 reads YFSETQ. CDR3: CASSSGPGGNSNQPQHF. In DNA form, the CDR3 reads TGCGCCAGCAGCTCAGGGCCGGGGGGTAATAGCAATCAGCCCCAGCATTTT.

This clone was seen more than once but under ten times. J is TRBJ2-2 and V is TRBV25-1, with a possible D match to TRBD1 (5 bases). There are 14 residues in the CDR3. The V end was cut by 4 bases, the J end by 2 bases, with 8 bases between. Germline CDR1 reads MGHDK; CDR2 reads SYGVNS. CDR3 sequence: CASSAWGNTGELFF. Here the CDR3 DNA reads TGTGCCAGCAGTGCCTGGGGCAACACCGGGGAGCTGTTTTTT.

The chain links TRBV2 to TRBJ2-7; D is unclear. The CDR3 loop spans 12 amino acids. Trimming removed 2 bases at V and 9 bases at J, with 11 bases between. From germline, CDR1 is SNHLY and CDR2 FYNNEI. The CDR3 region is CASSEQPMGQYF. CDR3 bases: TGTGCCAGCAGTGAACAGCCGATGGGGCAGTACTTC.